The rows below give T cell receptor beta chains drawn from one sample of a study of T cell responses to AZD1222 COVID-19 vaccine. Measured with immunoSEQ multiplex PCR; TCRdb has only the in-frame clones, and not every one. This sample has about 97,000 clones, with approximately 90% found just once. Specimen: peripheral blood, collected on day 0 of AZD1222 vaccination. The receptors originated from an adult in good health. Both conserved end residues are part of each CDR3. D genes are given only for firm matches. Size is stated for part of the rows, as once, few or many counts, or as a class when the clone is expanded.

>TRBJ2-5|.|.|TRBV25-1
CASSDVGVETQYF
TGTGCCAGCAGTGATGTTGGGGTAGAGACCCAGTACTTC
>TRBJ2-7|few|.|TRBV5-1
CASSSSGSNEQYF
TGCGCCAGCAGCTCCAGCGGCAGCAACGAGCAGTACTTC
>TRBJ1-1|.|.|TRBV7-3
CASSAGANTEAFF
TGTGCCAGCAGCGCGGGCGCGAACACTGAAGCTTTCTTT
>TRBJ1-4|.|.|TRBV5-4
CASSLAGAATNEKLFF
TGTGCCAGCAGCTTGGCCGGCGCTGCAACTAATGAAAAACTGTTTTTT
>TRBJ2-1|.|.|TRBV4-1
CASSQVYTGSNEQFF
TGCGCCAGCAGCCAAGTTTATACAGGATCCAATGAGCAGTTCTTC
>TRBJ1-1|.|.|TRBV19
CASSMSMNTEAFF
TGTGCCAGTAGTATGAGCATGAACACTGAAGCTTTCTTT
>TRBJ1-6|.|.|TRBV28
CASSQTGGVGSPLHF
TGTGCCAGCAGTCAGACCGGGGGTGTTGGTTCACCCCTCCACTTT
>TRBJ1-2|once|.|TRBV12-3/TRBV12-4
CASSPQGTYGYTF
TGTGCCAGCAGCCCGCAGGGAACCTATGGCTACACCTTC
>TRBJ1-3|.|.|TRBV9
CASSPSSGNTIYF
TGTGCCAGCTCGCCTAGCTCTGGAAACACCATATATTTT
>TRBJ1-2|.|.|TRBV6-2/TRBV6-3
CASSYAQRSNGYTF
TGTGCCAGCAGTTACGCCCAGCGTTCCAATGGCTACACCTTC
>TRBJ2-7|.|.|TRBV11-3
CASNSKGSYEQYF
TGTGCCAGCAACTCTAAAGGTTCCTACGAGCAGTACTTC
>TRBJ2-1|.|TRBD2|TRBV9
CASSFIAGSSYNEQFF
TGTGCCAGCAGCTTTATAGCGGGGAGCTCCTACAATGAGCAGTTCTTC
>TRBJ2-7|few|TRBD1|TRBV2
CASSPPGQGYEQYF
TGTGCCAGCAGTCCCCCGGGACAGGGGTACGAGCAGTACTTC
>TRBJ2-5|.|.|TRBV2
CASGDQYF
TGTGCCAGCGGGGACCAGTACTTC
>TRBJ1-2|.|.|TRBV4-1
CASSPLAGGRYGYTF
TGCGCCAGCAGCCCCCTCGCGGGGGGCCGCTATGGCTACACCTTC
>TRBJ2-5|.|TRBD1|TRBV4-1
CASSRDGTGPSETQYF
TGCGCCAGCAGCCGGGACGGGACAGGGCCGTCAGAGACCCAGTACTTC
>TRBJ2-2|.|TRBD1|TRBV2
CASRAGQGATGELFF
TGTGCCAGCAGGGCCGGACAGGGGGCAACCGGGGAGCTGTTTTTT
>TRBJ2-2|.|.|TRBV9
CASSADLAAGELFF
TGTGCCAGCAGCGCCGACCTGGCAGCCGGGGAGCTGTTTTTT
>TRBJ2-2|few|TRBD1|TRBV6-5
CASSSRTGTLGELFF
TGTGCCAGCAGTTCTAGGACAGGCACGTTGGGGGAGCTGTTTTTT
>TRBJ1-6|.|.|TRBV6-2/TRBV6-3
CASSSSGESSYNSPLHF
TGTGCCAGCAGTTCCTCCGGGGAAAGCTCCTATAATTCACCCCTCCACTTT
>TRBJ1-3|.|.|TRBV5-1
CASSLGAYGNTIYF
TGCGCCAGCAGCTTAGGGGCGTACGGAAACACCATATATTTT
>TRBJ2-5|.|.|TRBV6-2/TRBV6-3
CASSNGQKAPYQETQYF
TGTGCCAGCAGTAACGGACAGAAAGCACCGTACCAAGAGACCCAGTACTTC
>TRBJ1-1|.|.|TRBV7-2
CASSLVWGGTEAFF
TGTGCCAGCAGCTTAGTGTGGGGTGGCACTGAAGCTTTCTTT
>TRBJ2-1|.|.|TRBV29-1
CSFQGHEQFF
TGCAGTTTTCAGGGCCATGAGCAGTTCTTC
>TRBJ2-7|.|.|TRBV6-2/TRBV6-3
CASSLRGALEQYF
TGTGCCAGCAGTTTGAGGGGGGCCCTGGAGCAGTACTTC
>TRBJ1-2|once|TRBD1|TRBV12-3/TRBV12-4
CASSSGTGFGYTF
TGTGCCAGCAGTTCCGGGACAGGCTTTGGCTACACCTTC
>TRBJ2-7|.|.|TRBV11-2
CASSPTAYEQYF
TGTGCCAGCAGCCCTACAGCCTACGAGCAGTACTTC
>TRBJ1-1|.|.|TRBV4-1
CASSQDGGEWSEAFF
TGCGCCAGCAGCCAAGATGGGGGGGAATGGAGTGAAGCTTTCTTT
>TRBJ2-7|.|.|TRBV4-3
CASSQDMGSRYEQYF
TGCGCCAGCAGCCAAGATATGGGAAGTAGGTACGAGCAGTACTTC
>TRBJ1-3|.|.|TRBV11-2
CASSFGNSGNTIYF
TGTGCCAGCAGCTTTGGTAATTCTGGAAACACCATATATTTT
>TRBJ1-1|.|TRBD1|TRBV13
CASSIRQGFKAFF
TGTGCCAGCAGCATACGACAGGGATTTAAGGCTTTCTTT
>TRBJ1-2|.|TRBD1|TRBV7-9
CASRTGGAVEGYTF
TGTGCCAGCAGGACAGGGGGCGCGGTGGAGGGCTACACCTTC
>TRBJ1-1|.|TRBD1|TRBV29-1
CSVTGRGPAEAFF
TGCAGCGTTACGGGGAGGGGGCCGGCTGAAGCTTTCTTT
>TRBJ1-3|.|.|TRBV19
CASTRRGNTIYF
TGTGCCAGTACCCGGAGGGGAAACACCATATATTTT
>TRBJ2-5|.|.|TRBV19
CASSIDSNQETQYF
TGTGCCAGTAGTATCGACAGCAACCAAGAGACCCAGTACTTC
>TRBJ1-2|.|.|TRBV18
CASSPAGSANYGYTF
TGTGCCAGCTCACCGGCGGGATCCGCTAACTATGGCTACACCTTC
>TRBJ1-4|.|.|TRBV6-6
CASSYSREKLFF
TGTGCCAGCAGTTACTCACGTGAAAAACTGTTTTTT